The T cell receptor (beta chain) under discussion was sequenced for a study of T cells after yellow fever vaccination. Study in general: SMART-Seq v4 Ultra Low Input prepared the low-cell-number fractions.

This clonotype was observed a few times. The germline V gene encodes CDR1 LGHDT and CDR2 YNNKEL (reference sequence). There are 13 residues in the CDR3. With V trimmed by 6 bases and J by 4 bases, 3 bases remained unmatched. The TCR cDNA carried a universal primer site and UMIs from 5'RACE template switching. TCRdb re-called the 5' RACE reads through MiXCR, storing one row per CDR3 protein. Of approximately 550,000 distinct CDR3 sequences in the sample, roughly a fifth are singletons; the top ten hold roughly an eighth. This clonotype was obtained from a man under 40 who received the YFV17D yellow fever vaccine. The source was PBMCs, collected 15 days after the yellow fever booster vaccination. The chain links TRBV3-1 to TRBJ2-3, with 8 bases that match TRBD2. The CDR3 spells CASRLGGADTQYF. The DNA of the CDR3 is TGTGCCAGCAGGCTCGGGGGGGCAGATACGCAGTATTTT.